This paragraph reports one TCR beta chain. With no count recorded, this clonotype is classed as medium-sized (0.01 to 0.1%) from frequency. Its cognate antigen has yet to be identified. This specimen comes from a study of GPR56 and killer-like receptors on CD4 memory cells (dated by TCRdb to 2018 to 2020). Background for the entire study: The study proposed that the stepwise gain of KLRB1, KLRG1, GPR56 and finally KLRF1 marks human CD4+ memory T-cell differentiation and cytokine production potential. Healthy blood donors in the study were described as age-matched to the liver disease patients, whose median age was about 68 years. The full study reports these points: Low clonal frequency was observed in the marker-negative population, and a progressive increase in clonal frequency, with a corresponding decrease in TCRbeta diversity, was observed along the proposed pathway. Clones dominating late populations 4 and 5 were also found in early populations 1 and 2, and this finding was taken by the authors as evidence for linear differentiation. Rather than covering full repertoires, the diversity and similarity analyses were limited to the 100 most expanded clones in each population. Overlap of TCR repertoires was observed especially between the late populations 4 and 5, and partly population 3.

Prior to TCRbeta sequencing, five KLR/GPR56-defined CD4+ populations were enriched by fluorescence-activated cell sorting. To test whether memory differentiation follows a linear pathway, the researchers sequenced TCRbeta repertoires from five CD4+ T-cell subsets, each defined by expression of KLRB1, KLRG1, GPR56 and KLRF1. TCR-sequenced cells came from peripheral blood of healthy control individuals, reported as five donors in the TCRbeta analysis figure. The researchers collected heparinized peripheral blood and processed every sample within one hour of retrieval. Blood was diluted 1:2 in PBS, and peripheral blood mononuclear cells were then isolated from the diluted blood at room temperature by Biocoll density gradient centrifugation. CD4+ T cells were enriched from freshly isolated PBMCs by magnetic sorting with anti-CD4 MicroBeads before flow sorting. A BD FACSAria II was used to sort CD4+ T cells enriched from PBMCs of healthy donors according to marker expression. Surface staining used anti-KLRB1 clone 191B8, anti-KLRF1 clone 4A4.D10 and anti-KLRG1 clone REA261 antibodies from Miltenyi Biotec.

The listed sequencing device is Illumina HiSeq 2500. For construction of sequencing libraries, the recombined TCRbeta locus was amplified according to a previously published PCR protocol. The published analysis was carried out like this. Reads whose average quality score was below 30 were removed, and the reads that remained were processed with IMSEQ. Each clonotype was defined by the combination of Vbeta gene, Jbeta gene and CDR3 amino acid sequence. The Morisita-Horn index, computed on the top 100 expanded clones, was used to measure repertoire overlap between populations. Renyi diversity profiles calculated on the top 100 expanded clones were used to evaluate clonal diversity. TCRdb reprocessed the reads and provides one entry for every CDR3 protein sequence; no DNA is given. Clone size and V and J calls follow TCRdb, not the original study. This specimen's table enumerates about 2,400 distinct CDR3 sequences. In total, the top ten clones hold approximately 3.8% of the sample.

From the cysteine up to the phenylalanine, the CDR3 has a length of 15 residues. No nucleotide data were recorded. According to the germline V gene (reference sequence), CDR1 reads LNHDA and CDR2 reads SQIVND. The sample was memory CD4+ T cells from blood. The V gene is TRBV19 and the J gene is TRBJ1-5; the TCRdb D gene call, TRBD1, has no DNA to confirm it. This sequence was found in a human donor in good health. This receptor carries the CDR3 CASSTQGGSNQPQHF. The full variable domain, with segments outside the CDR3 supplied by the reference TRBV19 and TRBJ1-5 proteins, appears as DGGITQSPKYLFRKEGQNVTLSCEQNLNHDAMYWYRQDPGQGLRLIYYSQIVNDFQKGDIAEGYSVSREKKESFPLTVTSAQKNPTAFYLCASSTQGGSNQPQHFGDGTRLSIL.